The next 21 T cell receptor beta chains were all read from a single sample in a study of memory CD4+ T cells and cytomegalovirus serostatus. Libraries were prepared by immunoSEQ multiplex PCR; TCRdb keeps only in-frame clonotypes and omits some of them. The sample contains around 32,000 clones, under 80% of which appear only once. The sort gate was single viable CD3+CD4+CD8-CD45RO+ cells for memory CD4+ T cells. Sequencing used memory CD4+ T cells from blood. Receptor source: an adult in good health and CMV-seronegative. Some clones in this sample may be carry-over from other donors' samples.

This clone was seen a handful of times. The CDR3 here is CASSKQGYGYTF. CDR3 coding DNA: TGTGCCAGCAGTAAACAGGGCTATGGCTACACCTTC. The chain is built from TRBV6-5 and TRBJ1-2; tentative D call: TRBD1 (6 bases). Trimming shortened V by 5 bases and J by 4 bases, and 8 bases separated the two germline ends. Germline CDR1 is MNHEY and CDR2 is SVGAGI. The CDR3 runs 12 residues.

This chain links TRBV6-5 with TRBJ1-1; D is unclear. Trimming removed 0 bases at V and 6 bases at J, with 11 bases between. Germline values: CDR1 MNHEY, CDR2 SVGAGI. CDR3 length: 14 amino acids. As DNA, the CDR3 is TGTGCCAGCAGTTACTCGAGAGGGAGAGCTGAAGCTTTCTTT. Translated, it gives CASSYSRGRAEAFF.

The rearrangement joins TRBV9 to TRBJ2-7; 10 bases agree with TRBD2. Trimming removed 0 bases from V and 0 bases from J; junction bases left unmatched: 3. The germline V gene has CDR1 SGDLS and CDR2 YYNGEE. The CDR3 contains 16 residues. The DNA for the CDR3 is TGTGCCAGCAGCGTAGGAAGCGGGGGGGACTCCTACGAGCAGTACTTC. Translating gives CASSVGSGGDSYEQYF.

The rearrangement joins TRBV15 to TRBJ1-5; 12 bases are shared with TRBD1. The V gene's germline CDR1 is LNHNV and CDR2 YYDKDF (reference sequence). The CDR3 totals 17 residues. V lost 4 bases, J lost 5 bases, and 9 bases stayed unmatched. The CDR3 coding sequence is TGTGCCACCAGCAAACCGGGACAGGGGGCGGACGATCAGCCCCAGCATTTT. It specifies CATSKPGQGADDQPQHF.

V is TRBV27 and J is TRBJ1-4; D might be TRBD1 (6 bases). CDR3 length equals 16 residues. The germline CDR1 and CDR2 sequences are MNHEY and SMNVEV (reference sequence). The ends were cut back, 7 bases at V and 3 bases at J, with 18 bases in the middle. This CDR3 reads CASNPRPGGPNEKLFF. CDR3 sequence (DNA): TGTGCCAGCAACCCCCGGCCCGGGGGGCCTAATGAAAAACTGTTTTTT. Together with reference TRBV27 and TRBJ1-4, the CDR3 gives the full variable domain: EAQVTQNPRYLITVTGKKLTVTCSQNMNHEYMSWYRQDPGLGLRQIYYSMNVEVTDKGDVPEGYKVSRKEKRNFPLILESPSPNQTSLYFCASNPRPGGPNEKLFFGSGTQLSVL.

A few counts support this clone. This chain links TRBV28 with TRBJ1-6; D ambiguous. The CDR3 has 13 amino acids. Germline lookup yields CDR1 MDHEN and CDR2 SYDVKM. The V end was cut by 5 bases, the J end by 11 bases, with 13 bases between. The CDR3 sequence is CASSPPINPPLHF. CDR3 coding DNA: TGTGCCAGCAGTCCCCCGATAAACCCACCCCTCCACTTT.

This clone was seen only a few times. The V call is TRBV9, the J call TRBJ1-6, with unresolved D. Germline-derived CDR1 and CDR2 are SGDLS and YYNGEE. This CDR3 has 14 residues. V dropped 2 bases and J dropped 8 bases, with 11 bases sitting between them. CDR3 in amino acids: CASSVTDSYSPLHF. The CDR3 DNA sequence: TGTGCCAGCAGCGTGACGGACTCTTATTCACCCCTCCACTTT.

The CDR3 nucleotides read TGCGCCAGCAGCCAAGTATGGGGGGCGGATCAGCCCCAGCATTTT. This encodes CASSQVWGADQPQHF. This sequence joins TRBV4-3 and TRBJ1-5; D is possibly TRBD1 (6 bases). The ends were cut back, 1 base at V and 5 bases at J, with 12 bases in the middle. CDR1 is LGHNA, CDR2 YSLEER, per germline. CDR3 length: 15 amino acids.

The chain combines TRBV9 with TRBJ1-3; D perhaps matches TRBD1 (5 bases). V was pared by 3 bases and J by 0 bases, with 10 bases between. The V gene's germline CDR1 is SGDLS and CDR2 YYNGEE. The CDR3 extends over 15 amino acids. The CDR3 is CASSDQGISGNTIYF. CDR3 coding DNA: TGTGCCAGCAGCGACCAGGGAATCTCTGGAAACACCATATATTTT.

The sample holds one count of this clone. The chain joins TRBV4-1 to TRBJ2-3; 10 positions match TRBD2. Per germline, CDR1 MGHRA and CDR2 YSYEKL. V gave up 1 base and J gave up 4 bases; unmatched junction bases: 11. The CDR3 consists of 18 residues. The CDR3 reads CASSQVGPSGGRADTQYF. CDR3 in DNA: TGCGCCAGCAGCCAAGTGGGCCCTAGCGGGGGCCGCGCAGATACGCAGTATTTT.

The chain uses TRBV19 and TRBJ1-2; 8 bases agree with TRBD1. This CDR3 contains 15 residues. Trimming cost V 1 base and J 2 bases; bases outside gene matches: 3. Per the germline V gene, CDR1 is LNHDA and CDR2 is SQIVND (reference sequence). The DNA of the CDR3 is TGTGCCAGTAGTATAGGACAGGGGACGAACTATGGCTACACCTTC. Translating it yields CASSIGQGTNYGYTF.

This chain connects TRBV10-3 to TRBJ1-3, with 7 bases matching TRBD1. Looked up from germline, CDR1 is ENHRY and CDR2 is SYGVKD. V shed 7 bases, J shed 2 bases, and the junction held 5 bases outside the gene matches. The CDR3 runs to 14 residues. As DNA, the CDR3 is TGTGCCATCACATCCGGGACAGCTGGAAACACCATATATTTT. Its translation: CAITSGTAGNTIYF.

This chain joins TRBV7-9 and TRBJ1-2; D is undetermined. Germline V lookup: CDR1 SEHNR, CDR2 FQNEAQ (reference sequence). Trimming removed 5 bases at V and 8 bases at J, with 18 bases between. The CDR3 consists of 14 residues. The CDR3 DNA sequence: TGTGCCAGCAGCCCAGTGGTAGGGTCCGGCGGCTACACCTTC. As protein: CASSPVVGSGGYTF.

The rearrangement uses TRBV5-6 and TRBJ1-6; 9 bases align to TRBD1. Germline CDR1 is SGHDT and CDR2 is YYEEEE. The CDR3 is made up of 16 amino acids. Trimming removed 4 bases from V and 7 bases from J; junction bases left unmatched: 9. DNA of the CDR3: TGTGCCAGCAGCCTCGGGACAGGGCGCTGGAATTCACCCCTCCACTTT. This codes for CASSLGTGRWNSPLHF.

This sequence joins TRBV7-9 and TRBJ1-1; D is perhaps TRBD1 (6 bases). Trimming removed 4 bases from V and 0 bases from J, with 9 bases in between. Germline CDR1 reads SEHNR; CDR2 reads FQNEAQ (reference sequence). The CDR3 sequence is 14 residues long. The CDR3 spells CASSSQGMNTEAFF. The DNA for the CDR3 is TGTGCCAGCAGCTCACAGGGTATGAACACTGAAGCTTTCTTT.

The CDR3 DNA follows: TGTGCCAGCAGCTTAGTAATCCTCGACGGCTGCAATCAGCCCCAGCATTTT. Encoded protein: CASSLVILDGCNQPQHF. The chain recombines TRBV11-2 with TRBJ1-5; D unresolved. CDR3 length: 17 residues. The V end was cut by 1 base, the J end by 2 bases, with 15 bases between. CDR1 is SGHAT, CDR2 FQNNGV, per germline. Variable domain in full (rest from reference TRBV11-2 and TRBJ1-5): EAGVAQSPRYKIIEKRQSVAFWCNPISGHATLYWYQQILGQGPKLLIQFQNNGVVDDSQLPKDRFSAERLKGVDSTLKIQPAKLEDSAVYLCASSLVILDGCNQPQHFGDGTRLSIL.

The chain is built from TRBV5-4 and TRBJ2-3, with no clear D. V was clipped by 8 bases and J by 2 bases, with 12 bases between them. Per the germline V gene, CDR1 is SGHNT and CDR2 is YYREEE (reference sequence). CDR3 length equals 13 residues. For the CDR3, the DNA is TGTGCCAGTAAGAGAGCTTCCACAGATACGCAGTATTTT. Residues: CASKRASTDTQYF.

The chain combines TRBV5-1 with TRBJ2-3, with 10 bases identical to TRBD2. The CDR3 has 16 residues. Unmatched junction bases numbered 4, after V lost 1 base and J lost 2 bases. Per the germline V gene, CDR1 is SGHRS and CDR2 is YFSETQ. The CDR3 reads CASSLQGTSDTDTQYF. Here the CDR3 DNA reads TGCGCCAGCAGCTTGCAGGGGACTAGCGACACAGATACGCAGTATTTT.

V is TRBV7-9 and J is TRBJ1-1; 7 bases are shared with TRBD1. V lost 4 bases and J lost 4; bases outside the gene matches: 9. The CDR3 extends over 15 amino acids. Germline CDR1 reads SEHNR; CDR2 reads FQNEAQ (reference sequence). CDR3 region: CASSSHRGGGTEAFF. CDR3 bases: TGTGCCAGCAGCTCCCACAGGGGAGGCGGCACTGAAGCTTTCTTT.

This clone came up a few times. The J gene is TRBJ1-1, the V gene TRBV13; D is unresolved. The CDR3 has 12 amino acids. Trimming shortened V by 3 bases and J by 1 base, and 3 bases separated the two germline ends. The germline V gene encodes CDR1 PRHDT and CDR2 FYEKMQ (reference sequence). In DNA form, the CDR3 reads TGTGCCAGCAGCTTCAGGAACACTGAAGCTTTCTTT. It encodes CASSFRNTEAFF.

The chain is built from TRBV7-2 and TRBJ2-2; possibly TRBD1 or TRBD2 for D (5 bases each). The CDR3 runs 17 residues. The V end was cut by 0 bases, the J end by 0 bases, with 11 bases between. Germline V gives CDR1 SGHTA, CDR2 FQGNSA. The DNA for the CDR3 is TGTGCCAGCAGCTTAGCTTCGGGACGGACGAACACCGGGGAGCTGTTTTTT. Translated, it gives CASSLASGRTNTGELFF.